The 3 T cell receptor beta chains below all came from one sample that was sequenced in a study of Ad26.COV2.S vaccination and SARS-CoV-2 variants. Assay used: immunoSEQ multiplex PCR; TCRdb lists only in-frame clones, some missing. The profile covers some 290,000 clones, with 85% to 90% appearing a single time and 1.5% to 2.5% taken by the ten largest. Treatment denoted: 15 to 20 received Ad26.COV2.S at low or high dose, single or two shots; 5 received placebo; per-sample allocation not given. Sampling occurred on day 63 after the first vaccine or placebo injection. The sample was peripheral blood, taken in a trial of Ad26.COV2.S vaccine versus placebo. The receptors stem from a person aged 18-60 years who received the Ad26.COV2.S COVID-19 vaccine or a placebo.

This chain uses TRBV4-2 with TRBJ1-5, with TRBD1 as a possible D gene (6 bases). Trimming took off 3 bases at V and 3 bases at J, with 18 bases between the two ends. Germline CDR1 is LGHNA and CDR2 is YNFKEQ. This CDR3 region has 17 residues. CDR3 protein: CASSHQTGLPFNQPQHF. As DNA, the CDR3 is TGTGCCAGCAGCCATCAGACAGGATTACCCTTCAATCAGCCCCAGCATTTT.

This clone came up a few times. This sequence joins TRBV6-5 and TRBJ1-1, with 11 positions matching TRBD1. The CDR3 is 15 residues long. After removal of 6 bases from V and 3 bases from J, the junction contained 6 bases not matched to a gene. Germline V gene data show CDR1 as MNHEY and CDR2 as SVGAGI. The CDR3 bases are TGTGCCAGCAGCCGGACAGGGGGCTGGGACACTGAAGCTTTCTTT. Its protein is CASSRTGGWDTEAFF.

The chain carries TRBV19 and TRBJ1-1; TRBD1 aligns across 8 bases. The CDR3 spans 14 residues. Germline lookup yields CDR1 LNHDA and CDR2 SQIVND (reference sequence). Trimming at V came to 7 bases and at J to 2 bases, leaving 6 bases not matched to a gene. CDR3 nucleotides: TGTGCCAGTAAGACAGGGGATTTAAACACTGAAGCTTTCTTT. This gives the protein CASKTGDLNTEAFF.